This entry describes one TCR beta chain. Its target is unknown. PCR was performed using 60 Vbeta and 13 Jbeta primers. As originally analysed: In a later analysis, 75 million to 85 million unique TCR beta chains included roughly 11 million shared by two or more donors. The data were produced by immunoSEQ multiplex PCR, yet TCRdb's version contains in-frame clones alone and is incomplete. From that table come the V and J calls and clone size; the DNA was used to work out D and trimming. The sample contains 110,000 or so clones, approximately 83% of which appear only once. The sample originates from a study of cytomegalovirus exposure and HLA in healthy donors. Regarding the study as a whole: In all likelihood, a cluster of highly shared sequence variants was a sequencing artifact. A later analysis found common viral pathogens apparently linked to several of the most significant clusters.

In germline, CDR1 is LGHNA, CDR2 YNFKEQ. The CDR3 runs to 14 residues. J was trimmed by 8 bases and V by 5 bases; bases with no gene match: 7. The source is a woman aged 18-29 years in good health and CMV-seronegative. The genes are TRBV4-2 and TRBJ1-4, with TRBD1 matching 8 bases. The sequencing input was PBMCs. The CDR3 region has the DNA TGTGCCAGCAGCAATTCAGGGGGCAGCGAAAAACTGTTTTTT. It is translated as CASSNSGGSEKLFF.